This T cell receptor beta chain is drawn from a study of blood T cells in healthy people across ages. In the case of this clonotype: Its target is unknown.

Russia was home to the donors, healthy Caucasian individuals aged about 6 to 100. Study-wide results and limits: In long-lived donors, naive CD4+ cell counts and diversity exceeded those of aged donors.

The CDR3 contains 14 residues. V was clipped by 6 bases and J by 2 bases, with 13 bases between them. CDR1 is MDHEN and CDR2 is SYDVKM in the germline V gene. Then a second PCR, running about 6 to 12 cycles, was carried out with a sample-barcoded 5' primer and a J-beta primer mix. Each of the cDNA molecules was tagged by a template-switch adaptor with 12 random nucleotides. Each CDR3 protein gets one entry after TCRdb re-called the 5' RACE reads with MiXCR. The sample lists around 1,700,000 distinct CDR3 sequences, over 25% seen once, with approximately 7.7% in the top ten. This TCR came from a woman younger than 45 in good health. The chain employs TRBV28 and TRBJ2-5, with D possibly matching TRBD1 (5 bases). Sequenced input: blood. CDR3 sequence: CASRGNRFQETQYF. The CDR3 region has the DNA TGTGCCAGCAGGGGAAACAGGTTTCAAGAGACCCAGTACTTC.